The clone carrying this T cell receptor beta chain has a single count. Its antigen is still unknown. Germline and junction disagree at one end, which may indicate a read error. Using immunoSEQ multiplex PCR, the repertoire was profiled, and TCRdb retains in-frame clones only, with some absent. Of about 79,000 clones detected, 75% to 85% appear once; the ten largest clones hold around 20%. This entry comes from a study of T cell responses to AZD1222 COVID-19 vaccine. Whole-study findings and limits: Regions 160-218 and 743-854 held dominance among vaccine-associated CD4 TCRs, which spanned spike. After two AZD1222 doses, spike-specific TCR breadth and depth rose versus day 0. The number of AZD1222 recipients seropositive at baseline was only six. Targets within unmutated variant regions were reportedly found for nearly half of spike-specific TCRs.

The CDR3 runs 12 residues. Looked up from germline, CDR1 is SQVTM and CDR2 is ANQGSEA. The J gene is TRBJ1-2, the V gene TRBV29-1; tentative D call: TRBD1 (5 bases). The sample in question was peripheral blood, obtained on day 0 of AZD1222 vaccination. The TCR was taken from an adult in good health. CDR3 sequence reads: CSVEELAGTAFF. CDR3 coding DNA: TGCAGCGTTGAAGAGTTAGCCGGGACTGCCTTCTTT.